The entry below gives a single T cell receptor (beta chain) sequence along with its context. The data were obtained in a study of Graves' ophthalmopathy and Graves' hyperthyroidism. RNA served as the template for amplifying TCR beta CDR3 regions. Amplification began with first-round RT-PCR using HTBI primers, then second-round multiplex PCR was performed. A single record per CDR3 protein comes from TCRdb applying MiXCR to the multiplex PCR reads. The data contain 360,000 or so distinct CDR3 sequences, around 19% of them singletons. The sample was peripheral blood. The sequence was obtained from a woman younger than 30 with Graves' ophthalmopathy.

This chain's CDR3 is CASSPIGASMNTEAFF. In DNA form, the CDR3 reads TGTGCCAGCAGTCCCATCGGGGCCAGTATGAACACTGAAGCTTTCTTT. The genes are TRBV12-3 or TRBV12-4 and TRBJ1-1, with D tentatively TRBD1 (5 bases). The CDR3 is 16 residues long. The V gene lost 5 bases and the J gene lost 0 bases, with 16 bases spanning the gap.